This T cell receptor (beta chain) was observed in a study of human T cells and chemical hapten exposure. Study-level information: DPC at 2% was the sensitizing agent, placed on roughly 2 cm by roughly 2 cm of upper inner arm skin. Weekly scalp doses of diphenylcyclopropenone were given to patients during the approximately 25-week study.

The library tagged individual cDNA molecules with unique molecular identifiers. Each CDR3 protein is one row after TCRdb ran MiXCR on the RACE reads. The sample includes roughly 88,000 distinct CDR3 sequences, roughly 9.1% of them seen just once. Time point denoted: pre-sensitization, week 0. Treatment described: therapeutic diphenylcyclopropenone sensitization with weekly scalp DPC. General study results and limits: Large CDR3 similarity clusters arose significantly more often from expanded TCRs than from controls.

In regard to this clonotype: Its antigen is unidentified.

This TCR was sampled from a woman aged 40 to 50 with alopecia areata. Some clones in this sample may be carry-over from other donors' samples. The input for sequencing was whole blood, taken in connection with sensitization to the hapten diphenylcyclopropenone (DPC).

DNA of the CDR3: TGCGCCAGCAGTCCAAGGGCAGCGGGGTCGAACACCGGGGAGCTGTTTTTT. This translates into CASSPRAAGSNTGELFF. The V gene is TRBV4-3, the J gene TRBJ2-2; TRBD2 matches at 7 bases. Germline CDR1 is LGHNA and CDR2 is YSLEER. V lost 6 bases to trimming and J lost 0 bases; unmatched junction nucleotides: 10. This CDR3 is built from 17 residues.